What follows are 9 T cell receptor beta chains derived from one specimen sequenced in a study of regulatory T cells in long-lasting Graves disease. The authors built TCR beta libraries using iRepertoire HTBI primers and Arm-PCR of CDR3 regions. One entry per CDR3 protein, called by TCRdb with MiXCR from the multiplex PCR reads. This table holds 650,000 to 700,000 distinct CDR3 sequences, around 32% found once. Noted time point: persistent/refractory GD, antithyroid drugs over 5 years with positive TRAb. Preparation of the TCR library used RNA extracted from PBMCs. Sample: peripheral blood mononuclear cells (PBMCs), taken when the disease was refractory, from a patient treated with antithyroid drugs. These receptors originate from a female donor with Graves disease.

The V call is TRBV24-1, the J call TRBJ1-1; no definite D call. Germline V gives CDR1 KGHDR, CDR2 SFDVKD. Deletions cut 9 bases from V and 4 bases from J, with 11 bases between. The CDR3 consists of 12 residues. The CDR3 protein is CATPVVGTEAFF. CDR3 DNA sequence: TGTGCCACCCCAGTCGTGGGCACTGAAGCTTTCTTT.

A note on this clonotype: At one boundary the junction diverges from the germline segment, which might be a read error. The V call is TRBV5-4, the J call TRBJ2-7; TRBD1 matches 12 bases. The CDR3 loop spans 15 amino acids. The V gene's germline CDR1 is SGHNT and CDR2 YYREEE (reference sequence). CDR3: CASSSAGTGGLEQYF. CDR3 DNA: TGTGCCAGCAGTTCCGCCGGGACAGGGGGCCTCGAGCAGTACTTT.

This clonotype has ten or more counts. The chain couples TRBV2 to TRBJ2-5; D is possibly TRBD1 or TRBD2 (6 bases each). The CDR3 is 15 amino acids. Trimming left V 2 bases short and J 4 bases short, with 14 bases between. From germline, CDR1 is SNHLY and CDR2 FYNNEI. CDR3 in amino acids: CASSERGASPETQYF. CDR3 nucleotide sequence: TGTGCCAGCAGTGAAAGGGGGGCATCTCCAGAGACCCAGTACTTC.

V usage is TRBV10-2 and J usage is TRBJ1-5; D might be TRBD1 (5 bases). There are 14 residues in the CDR3. Trimming removed 4 bases at V and 4 bases at J, with 11 bases between. From germline, CDR1 is WSHSY and CDR2 SAAADI. This CDR3 reads CASSGGRWNQPQHF. The CDR3 coding sequence is TGCGCCAGCAGTGGGGGGAGATGGAATCAGCCCCAGCATTTT.

This clonotype turned up a few times. The rearrangement uses TRBV29-1 and TRBJ1-4; a possible D gene is TRBD1 (6 bases). This CDR3 is 14 amino acids long. Germline V gene lookup returns CDR1 SQVTM and CDR2 ANQGSEA. V lost 4 bases and J 7 bases, leaving 16 bases between the germline ends. As DNA, the CDR3 is TGCAGCGTTGCCCCTACAGGGTTGGGTGAAAAACTGTTTTTT. It is translated as CSVAPTGLGEKLFF.

This clonotype appeared many times. This chain joins TRBV6-1 and TRBJ1-2; D is unresolved. The CDR3 spans 12 residues. The ends were cut back, 3 bases at V and 8 bases at J, with 10 bases in the middle. From germline, CDR1 is MNHNS and CDR2 SASEGT. The CDR3 sequence is CASSDSRVGYTF. The CDR3 coding sequence is TGTGCCAGCAGTGACAGCCGGGTAGGCTACACCTTC.

The rearrangement uses TRBV20-1 and TRBJ2-2; no firm D call. The germline gives CDR1 DFQATT, CDR2 SNEGSKA (reference sequence). Trimming shortened V by 6 bases and J by 7 bases, and 12 bases separated the two germline ends. The CDR3 spans 12 residues. CDR3 sequence: CSAQPSGGELFF. The CDR3 DNA sequence: TGCAGTGCCCAGCCCAGTGGCGGGGAGCTGTTTTTT.

V and J are TRBV7-9 and TRBJ2-1; D is perhaps TRBD2 (5 bases). V lost 4 bases to trimming and J lost 5 bases, with 9 bases between them. Germline CDR1 SEHNR, CDR2 FQNEAQ (reference sequence). This CDR3 comprises 13 residues. The CDR3 nucleotides read TGTGCCAGCAGCTCCGGGGTTAACAATGAGCAGTTCTTC. Translated, it gives CASSSGVNNEQFF.

This clonotype was found a few times. V and J are TRBV2 and TRBJ2-7, with 11 nucleotides matching TRBD2. This CDR3 comprises 15 residues. Per the germline V gene, CDR1 is SNHLY and CDR2 is FYNNEI. V trimming: 3 bases; J trimming: 3 bases; junction bases outside the gene matches: 4. As DNA, the CDR3 is TGTGCCAGCAGTGACCCTAGCGGGAGGTTCTACGAGCAGTACTTC. Protein product: CASSDPSGRFYEQYF. Full variable domain (rest looked up from reference TRBV2 and TRBJ2-7): EPEVTQTPSHQVTQMGQEVILRCVPISNHLYFYWYRQILGQKVEFLVSFYNNEISEKSEIFDDQFSVERPDGSNFTLKIRSTKLEDSAMYFCASSDPSGRFYEQYFGPGTRLTVT.